The 15 T cell receptor beta chains listed next were all sequenced from one sample in a study of blood T cell repertoires in COVID-19. The data were produced by immunoSEQ multiplex PCR, yet TCRdb's version contains in-frame clones alone and is incomplete. The sample contains 150,000 or so clones, around four fifths of which appear only once. The sample consisted of peripheral blood. These receptors were collected from a woman in her thirties or forties with active or convalescent COVID-19.

The rearrangement joins TRBV9 to TRBJ2-7, with 8 bases identical to TRBD1. V dropped 3 bases and J dropped 6; count of bases not matched to a gene: 8. This CDR3 is built from 14 residues. Germline V gives CDR1 SGDLS, CDR2 YYNGEE. Here the CDR3 reads CASSGEWTGIEQYF. CDR3 DNA sequence: TGTGCCAGCAGCGGAGAATGGACAGGGATCGAGCAGTACTTC.

The chain is built from TRBV6-6 and TRBJ2-2; 13 bases agree with TRBD2. The V gene end was trimmed by 6 bases and the J gene end by 7 bases; junction bases not matched to a gene: 20. CDR1 and CDR2 from the germline V gene are MNHNY and SVGAGI (reference sequence). The CDR3 has 20 amino acids. CDR3 nucleotide sequence: TGTGCCAGCAGCCCAGATACCCTACTAGCGGGGGGGCTTTATGGCGGGGAGCTGTTTTTT. It is translated as CASSPDTLLAGGLYGGELFF.

The rearrangement uses TRBV15 and TRBJ2-5, with a possible D match to TRBD1 (5 bases). Germline V gene sequence: CDR1 LNHNV, CDR2 YYDKDF (reference sequence). Trimming pared 1 base from V and 1 base from J, leaving 7 bases between. This CDR3 contains 14 residues. CDR3 DNA sequence: TGTGCCACCAGCAGAGGTACAGGCCAAGAGACCCAGTACTTC. This translates into CATSRGTGQETQYF.

V is TRBV2 and J is TRBJ2-6; D is undetermined. V dropped 0 bases and J dropped 1 base, with 10 bases sitting between them. Germline CDR1 and CDR2: SNHLY and FYNNEI. The CDR3 runs to 17 residues. The CDR3 here is CASSEAGRRSGANVLTF. The CDR3 DNA follows: TGTGCCAGCAGTGAAGCGGGCAGACGGTCTGGGGCCAACGTCCTGACTTTC.

V is TRBV19 and J is TRBJ1-1; tentatively, D is TRBD1 (6 bases). V was shortened by 7 bases and J by 1 base, with 13 bases between the two germline ends. The CDR3 extends over 14 amino acids. Germline CDR1 and CDR2: LNHDA and SQIVND (reference sequence). The CDR3: CASIRGEGNTEAFF. The CDR3 DNA reads TGTGCCAGTATCAGGGGAGAAGGGAACACTGAAGCTTTCTTT.

This clone was recorded once. One end of the junction varies from germline; a read error may be responsible. The chain joins TRBV7-7 to TRBJ2-3; 10 nucleotides line up with TRBD2. The V gene's germline CDR1 is SSHAT and CDR2 FNYEAQ (reference sequence). The CDR3 has 16 amino acids. The CDR3 loop is CASSPRAGGVQDTQYF. The CDR3 DNA reads as TGTGCTAGCAGCCCTAGAGCGGGGGGGGTTCAAGATACGCAGTATTTT.

The CDR3 here is CASSRGLAGADTQYF. CDR3 nucleotides: TGTGCCAGCAGCAGGGGACTAGCGGGAGCAGATACGCAGTATTTT. J is TRBJ2-3 and V is TRBV27, with 14 bases identical to TRBD2. The length of the CDR3 is 15 residues. Germline CDR1 and CDR2: MNHEY and SMNVEV (reference sequence). V was pared by 6 bases and J by 4 bases, with 3 bases of the junction left unmatched.

V gene TRBV28 combines with J gene TRBJ2-2; maybe TRBD1 (5 bases). CDR1 and CDR2 (germline): MDHEN, SYDVKM. V lost 8 bases to trimming and J lost 3 bases, with 10 bases between them. The CDR3 length is 13 residues. The CDR3 is CASPSGHTGELFF. The CDR3 coding sequence is TGTGCCAGCCCCTCAGGGCACACCGGGGAGCTGTTTTTT.

The chain employs TRBV19 and TRBJ1-1, with D possibly TRBD1 on 5 matching bases. V was shortened by 7 bases and J by 6 bases, with 27 bases between the two germline ends. The CDR3 is 17 residues long. Germline V gene lookup returns CDR1 LNHDA and CDR2 SQIVND (reference sequence). The CDR3 nucleotides read TGTGCCAGTAATCTCATCGGGGCAGGCGGGAGAGGCGCTGAAGCTTTCTTT. Its protein product is CASNLIGAGGRGAEAFF.

V gene TRBV5-1 combines with J gene TRBJ1-1; TRBD1 is a possible D gene (6 bases). CDR1 and CDR2 (germline): SGHRS, YFSETQ. Trimming stripped 4 bases from V and 0 bases from J, with 10 bases between. The CDR3 contains 14 residues. The CDR3 loop is CASSRQGLNTEAFF. The DNA of the CDR3 is TGCGCCAGCAGCCGCCAGGGGTTGAACACTGAAGCTTTCTTT.

The V and J genes are TRBV10-3 and TRBJ2-3; 7 positions match TRBD2. The V and J ends lost 6 bases and 5 bases, in that order; junction bases with no gene match: 8. The CDR3 length is 14 residues. Per germline, CDR1 ENHRY and CDR2 SYGVKD. The CDR3 spells CAIRPGGDRDTQYF. Written as DNA, the CDR3 is TGTGCCATCAGACCGGGGGGAGACAGAGATACGCAGTATTTT.

The J gene is TRBJ2-7, the V gene TRBV7-9; a possible D gene is TRBD2 (6 bases). Germline V gene sequence: CDR1 SEHNR, CDR2 FQNEAQ (reference sequence). The CDR3 covers 17 residues. The V end lost 1 base, the J end lost 2 bases, and 18 bases lay between the germline ends. The CDR3 loop reads CASSLGWGVPLPYEQYF. As DNA, the CDR3 is TGTGCCAGCAGCTTAGGATGGGGGGTCCCGCTTCCCTACGAGCAGTACTTC.

The chain has TRBV10-1 and TRBJ1-6; no firm D call. V was shortened by 0 bases and J by 7 bases, with 16 bases between the two germline ends. Germline lookup yields CDR1 WNHNN and CDR2 SYGVQD (reference sequence). The length of the CDR3 is 17 residues. The CDR3 nucleotides are TGCGCCAGCAGTGAGTCTTTGCGGGGTTCAGCCAATTCACCCCTCCACTTT. Encoded protein: CASSESLRGSANSPLHF.

V gene TRBV20-1 combines with J gene TRBJ1-1; tentative D call: TRBD1 (5 bases). Deletions cut 3 bases from V and 5 bases from J, with 16 bases between. Looked up from germline, CDR1 is DFQATT and CDR2 is SNEGSKA (reference sequence). This CDR3 is 14 amino acids long. CDR3 sequence (DNA): TGCAGTGCTAGTGATGGACCCCAGGGAACTGAAGCTTTCTTT. It yields the protein CSASDGPQGTEAFF.

A note on this clone: One junction end disagrees with the germline gene, perhaps due to a read error. The chain carries TRBV6-1 and TRBJ2-2, with 11 positions matching TRBD1. The CDR3 has 15 residues. In germline, CDR1 is MNHNS, CDR2 SASEGT. The CDR3 spells CASREGQGASGELFF. Here the CDR3 DNA reads TGTGCCAGCAGGGAAGGACAGGGGGCGTCCGGGGAGCTGTTTTTT.